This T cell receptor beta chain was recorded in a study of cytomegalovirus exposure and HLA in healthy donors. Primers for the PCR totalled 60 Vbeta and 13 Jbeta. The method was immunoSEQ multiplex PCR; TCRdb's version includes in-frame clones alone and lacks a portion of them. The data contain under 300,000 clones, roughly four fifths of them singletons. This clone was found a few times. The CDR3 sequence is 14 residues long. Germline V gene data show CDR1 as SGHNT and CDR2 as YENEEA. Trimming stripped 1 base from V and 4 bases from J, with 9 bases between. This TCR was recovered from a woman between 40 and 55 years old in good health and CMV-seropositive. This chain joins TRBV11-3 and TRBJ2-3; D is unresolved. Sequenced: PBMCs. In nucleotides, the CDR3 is TGTGCCAGCAGCTTAGTTGCCGCGTCAGATACGCAGTATTTT. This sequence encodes CASSLVAASDTQYF.